This T cell receptor delta chain was sequenced in a study of γδ T cells in repeated Plasmodium falciparum infection. There are a few counts of this clone. The protein recorded in TCRdb matches a much larger clone and deviates from this DNA's translation at residue 3, suggesting a read error; the protein here is obtained by translating the DNA. TCRdb reprocessed the multiplex PCR reads through CATT. The data contain 75,000 to 100,000 delta-chain clones, over 1.1% of them seen just once; the ten biggest clones take up 9%. Flow sorting of PBMC yielded separate Vgamma9/Vdelta2+ and Vdelta2-negative gammadelta T cell populations for bulk repertoire analysis. The germline V gene has CDR1 TSWWSYY and CDR2 QGS. This CDR3 comprises 17 residues.

This receptor was taken from a pool of human donors (malaria-infected and uninfected, not separated). The sequenced material came from gamma-delta T cells from blood. The genes are TRDV1 and TRDJ2; 12 bases line up with TRDD3. The J gene is absent in TCRdb and was assigned here via DNA matching to germline. The CDR3 region has the DNA TGTGCTTTTGGATTTACTGGGGGATACCCCCCGACAGCACAACTCTTCTTT. Encoded protein: CAFGFTGGYPPTAQLFF.